This T cell receptor (beta chain) came from a study of regulatory T cells in long-lasting Graves disease. Stated time point: newly diagnosed GD, antithyroid drugs for less than 3 months. The TCR library was prepared using RNA isolated from PBMCs. This clonotype was recorded many times. Its matching antigen is unknown. To make TCR beta libraries, researchers used iRepertoire HTBI primers and Arm-PCR of CDR3 regions. MiXCR was run by TCRdb on the multiplex PCR reads, yielding one entry per CDR3 protein. The table includes about 620,000 distinct CDR3 sequences, roughly 16% detected once. Study-wide results and caveats: Analysis covered peripheral blood alone, not thyroid tissue.

The data also belong to a second study, concerning T cells in Graves' hyperthyroidism and ophthalmopathy.

Source: peripheral blood mononuclear cells (PBMCs), taken at new diagnosis, from a patient treated with antithyroid drugs. This clonotype was obtained from a woman in her 30s with Graves disease.

CDR3 sequence reads: CASSETTGAYHGEQFF. The DNA for the CDR3 is TGTGCCAGCAGTGAGACCACAGGGGCCTACCACGGGGAGCAGTTCTTC. The J gene is TRBJ2-1, the V gene TRBV28; 7 positions match TRBD1. V shed 5 bases and J 10 bases; nucleotides not matched to a gene: 17. The germline V gene encodes CDR1 MDHEN and CDR2 SYDVKM. This CDR3 is built from 16 residues. The complete variable domain, with remaining parts taken from reference TRBV28 and TRBJ2-1, reads DVKVTQSSRYLVKRTGEKVFLECVQDMDHENMFWYRQDPGLGLRLIYFSYDVKMKEKGDIPEGYSVSREKKERFSLILESASTNQTSMYLCASSETTGAYHGEQFFGPGTRLTVL.